Listed below are T cell receptor beta chains from one sample, sequenced in a study of CD8 T cells in ankylosing spondylitis. MiXCR, run by TCRdb on the 5' RACE reads, gives a single entry per CDR3 protein. The sample contains about 750,000 distinct CDR3 sequences, about 20% of which appear only once. Sample: blood, either unsorted or a sorted T cell fraction (not recorded which). These receptors were collected from a male donor with ankylosing spondylitis. The CDR3 runs from the conserved cysteine through the conserved F or W. Fields, in order: V gene, J gene, clone size, D gene, CDR3 protein, CDR3 DNA. A D gene is named only where the DNA matches it firmly. A clone size is listed for some rows: how often the clone was seen (once, few, many), or a class if it is expanded.

v_gene: TRBV11-2
j_gene: TRBJ2-2
abundance: few
d_gene: NA
CDR3aa: CASRPPGPQTGELFF
CDR3nt: TGTGCCAGCAGACCCCCGGGACCTCAGACCGGGGAGCTGTTTTTT

v_gene: TRBV7-9
j_gene: TRBJ1-4
abundance: NA
d_gene: NA
CDR3aa: CASSPRGDPSNEKLFF
CDR3nt: TGTGCCAGCAGCCCCCGGGGGGACCCGAGTAATGAAAAACTGTTTTTT

v_gene: TRBV18
j_gene: TRBJ2-7
abundance: NA
d_gene: TRBD1
CDR3aa: CASSPVDRGGNEQYF
CDR3nt: TGTGCCAGCTCACCCGTCGACAGGGGTGGCAACGAGCAGTACTTC

v_gene: TRBV9
j_gene: TRBJ2-1
abundance: few
d_gene: NA
CDR3aa: CASSVLGLTYNEQFF
CDR3nt: TGTGCCAGCAGCGTATTAGGACTAACATACAATGAGCAGTTCTTC

v_gene: TRBV12-5
j_gene: TRBJ2-2
abundance: few
d_gene: NA
CDR3aa: CASGFGGAGTGELFF
CDR3nt: TGTGCTAGTGGTTTTGGGGGGGCCGGGACCGGGGAGCTGTTTTTT

v_gene: TRBV4-2
j_gene: TRBJ2-3
abundance: few
d_gene: TRBD2
CDR3aa: CASSHAPPGLATDTQYF
CDR3nt: TGTGCCAGCAGCCATGCCCCTCCGGGACTAGCTACAGATACGCAGTATTTT

v_gene: TRBV3-1
j_gene: TRBJ2-7
abundance: few
d_gene: NA
CDR3aa: CASSPAGGTFEQYF
CDR3nt: TGTGCCAGCAGCCCCGCAGGGGGGACCTTCGAGCAGTACTTC

v_gene: TRBV14
j_gene: TRBJ1-1
abundance: few
d_gene: NA
CDR3aa: CASSQDLGLSLAFF
CDR3nt: TGTGCCAGCAGCCAAGATTTGGGGTTATCCCTAGCTTTCTTT

v_gene: TRBV28
j_gene: TRBJ2-7
abundance: NA
d_gene: NA
CDR3aa: CASTPPGRSNYEQYF
CDR3nt: TGTGCCAGCACACCCCCGGGACGGAGTAACTACGAGCAGTACTTC

v_gene: TRBV20-1
j_gene: TRBJ2-1
abundance: few
d_gene: TRBD2
CDR3aa: CSARDLLAGDNEQFF
CDR3nt: TGCAGTGCTAGAGATCTCCTAGCGGGGGACAATGAGCAGTTCTTC

v_gene: TRBV9
j_gene: TRBJ1-1
abundance: few
d_gene: NA
CDR3aa: CASSPRAATTEAFF
CDR3nt: TGTGCCAGCAGCCCCAGGGCAGCCACTACTGAAGCTTTCTTT

v_gene: TRBV12-3/TRBV12-4
j_gene: TRBJ2-3
abundance: few
d_gene: TRBD2
CDR3aa: CASSGLPTSGRRTDTQYF
CDR3nt: TGTGCCAGCAGTGGGCTCCCGACTAGCGGGAGGCGCACAGATACGCAGTATTTT

v_gene: TRBV18
j_gene: TRBJ1-3
abundance: few
d_gene: NA
CDR3aa: CASSLSDSYTIYF
CDR3nt: TGTGCCAGCTCACTGTCGGACAGCTACACCATATATTTT

v_gene: TRBV7-2
j_gene: TRBJ2-7
abundance: many
d_gene: NA
CDR3aa: CASSLTTGAYEQYF
CDR3nt: TGTGCCAGCAGCTTAACGACAGGAGCTTACGAGCAGTACTTC

v_gene: TRBV5-1
j_gene: TRBJ2-1
abundance: NA
d_gene: TRBD1
CDR3aa: CASSQGQGTYNEQFF
CDR3nt: TGCGCCAGCAGCCAGGGACAGGGGACCTACAATGAGCAGTTCTTC

v_gene: TRBV7-3
j_gene: TRBJ2-3
abundance: few
d_gene: NA
CDR3aa: CASSYSNTDTQYF
CDR3nt: TGTGCCAGCAGCTACTCGAACACAGATACGCAGTATTTT

v_gene: TRBV18
j_gene: TRBJ2-3
abundance: many
d_gene: TRBD2
CDR3aa: CASSRQRGGDTQYF
CDR3nt: TGTGCCAGCTCACGCCAGCGGGGGGGAGATACGCAGTATTTT

v_gene: TRBV20-1
j_gene: TRBJ1-2
abundance: few
d_gene: NA
CDR3aa: CSARDLVLNYGYTF
CDR3nt: TGCAGTGCTAGAGATCTAGTGCTTAACTATGGCTACACCTTC

v_gene: TRBV5-1
j_gene: TRBJ2-1
abundance: NA
d_gene: TRBD1
CDR3aa: CASSPRGRDRMRNEQFF
CDR3nt: TGCGCCAGCAGCCCCCGGGGAAGGGACAGGATGCGCAATGAGCAGTTCTTC

v_gene: TRBV11-2
j_gene: TRBJ2-5
abundance: many
d_gene: NA
CDR3aa: CASSARETQYF
CDR3nt: TGTGCCAGCAGCGCTAGGGAGACCCAGTACTTC

v_gene: TRBV20-1
j_gene: TRBJ2-2
abundance: few
d_gene: TRBD1
CDR3aa: CSARPHGQATGELFF
CDR3nt: TGCAGTGCTAGACCACACGGACAGGCCACCGGGGAGCTGTTTTTT

v_gene: TRBV12-3/TRBV12-4
j_gene: TRBJ2-2
abundance: many
d_gene: TRBD2
CDR3aa: CASRSSGLASTGELFF
CDR3nt: TGTGCCAGCAGGAGCTCCGGACTAGCGTCCACCGGGGAGCTGTTTTTT

v_gene: TRBV12-3/TRBV12-4
j_gene: TRBJ2-5
abundance: few
d_gene: TRBD2
CDR3aa: CASSSSGGKETQYF
CDR3nt: TGTGCCAGCAGTTCTAGCGGGGGCAAAGAGACCCAGTACTTC

v_gene: TRBV6-5
j_gene: TRBJ2-2
abundance: NA
d_gene: TRBD1
CDR3aa: CASSYPGGEGGELFF
CDR3nt: TGTGCCAGCAGTTACCCAGGGGGCGAGGGCGGGGAGCTGTTTTTT

v_gene: TRBV4-1
j_gene: TRBJ2-7
abundance: few
d_gene: NA
CDR3aa: CASSQGLPSGEQYF
CDR3nt: TGCGCCAGCAGCCAAGGGCTACCCTCGGGGGAGCAGTACTTC

v_gene: TRBV7-9
j_gene: TRBJ2-1
abundance: NA
d_gene: TRBD2
CDR3aa: CASSSRDYPGRNEQFF
CDR3nt: TGTGCCAGCAGCTCCCGGGACTACCCGGGAAGGAATGAGCAGTTCTTC

v_gene: TRBV29-1
j_gene: TRBJ2-2
abundance: NA
d_gene: NA
CDR3aa: CSVEDTQINTGELFF
CDR3nt: TGCAGCGTTGAAGATACCCAGATTAACACCGGGGAGCTGTTTTTT

v_gene: TRBV5-1
j_gene: TRBJ1-1
abundance: few
d_gene: NA
CDR3aa: CASSLDMGELNTEAFF
CDR3nt: TGCGCCAGCAGCTTGGACATGGGAGAACTGAACACTGAAGCTTTCTTT

v_gene: TRBV29-1
j_gene: TRBJ1-1
abundance: NA
d_gene: TRBD1
CDR3aa: CSAGDSEAFF
CDR3nt: TGCAGCGCCGGGGACAGCGAGGCTTTCTTT

v_gene: TRBV16
j_gene: TRBJ2-7
abundance: once
d_gene: NA
CDR3aa: CASSQFSGEQYF
CDR3nt: TGTGCCAGCAGCCAATTTAGTGGGGAGCAGTACTTC

v_gene: TRBV7-8
j_gene: TRBJ2-2
abundance: few
d_gene: NA
CDR3aa: CASSQGATGELFF
CDR3nt: TGTGCCAGCAGCCAAGGGGCGACCGGGGAGCTGTTTTTT

v_gene: TRBV30
j_gene: TRBJ1-5
abundance: NA
d_gene: NA
CDR3aa: CAWSVGSGDQPQHF
CDR3nt: TGTGCCTGGAGTGTAGGTTCCGGGGATCAGCCCCAGCATTTT

v_gene: TRBV3-1
j_gene: TRBJ2-1
abundance: NA
d_gene: TRBD1
CDR3aa: CASSPRQGYNEQFF
CDR3nt: TGTGCCAGCAGCCCCAGACAGGGATACAATGAGCAGTTCTTC

v_gene: TRBV7-2
j_gene: TRBJ1-1
abundance: few
d_gene: TRBD1
CDR3aa: CASSLHRGNTEAFF
CDR3nt: TGTGCCAGCAGTTTACACAGGGGGAACACTGAAGCTTTCTTT

v_gene: TRBV11-1
j_gene: TRBJ2-1
abundance: NA
d_gene: TRBD2
CDR3aa: CASSTIGTRANEQFF
CDR3nt: TGTGCCAGCAGCACCATTGGGACTAGGGCCAATGAGCAGTTCTTC

v_gene: TRBV10-3
j_gene: TRBJ2-7
abundance: few
d_gene: NA
CDR3aa: CAISERAYEQYF
CDR3nt: TGTGCCATCAGCGAAAGGGCCTACGAGCAGTACTTC

v_gene: TRBV29-1
j_gene: TRBJ2-1
abundance: NA
d_gene: TRBD1
CDR3aa: CSGGQAEFNLNEQFF
CDR3nt: TGCAGCGGGGGACAGGCAGAGTTTAACCTCAATGAGCAGTTCTTC